This T cell receptor (beta chain) was observed in a study of shared clonotypes between healthy human individuals. The V gene's germline CDR1 is MDHEN and CDR2 SYDVKM. There are 15 residues in the CDR3. The germline V and J ends were trimmed by 5 bases and 2 bases, with 15 bases remaining between them. Assay: immunoSEQ multiplex PCR; the TCRdb copy retains only in-frame clones and omits some. The table includes about 2.4 million clones, more than 85% detected once. The clonotype comes from a man younger than 35 in good health. Some clones in this sample may be carry-over from other donors' samples. The chain uses TRBV28 and TRBJ1-2; TRBD1 might be the D (6 bases). The sample taken for sequencing was naive CD4+ T cells from PBMCs. Subset: CD45RA+ positively selected. For the CDR3, the DNA is TGTGCCAGCAGTCCTCCATGGACAGAGAACTATGGCTACACCTTC. It encodes CASSPPWTENYGYTF.